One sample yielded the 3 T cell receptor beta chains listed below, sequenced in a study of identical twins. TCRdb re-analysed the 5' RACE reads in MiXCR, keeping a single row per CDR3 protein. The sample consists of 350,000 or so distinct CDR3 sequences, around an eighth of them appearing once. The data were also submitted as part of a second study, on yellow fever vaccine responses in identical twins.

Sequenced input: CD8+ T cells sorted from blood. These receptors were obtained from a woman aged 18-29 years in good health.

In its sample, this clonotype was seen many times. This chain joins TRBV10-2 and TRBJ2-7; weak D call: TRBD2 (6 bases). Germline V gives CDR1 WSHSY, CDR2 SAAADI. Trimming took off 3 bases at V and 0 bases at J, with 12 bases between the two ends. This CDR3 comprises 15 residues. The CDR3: CASSDPGTFSYEQYF. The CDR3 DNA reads TGCGCCAGCAGTGACCCCGGGACTTTCTCCTACGAGCAGTACTTC.

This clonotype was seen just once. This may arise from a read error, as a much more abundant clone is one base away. DNA of the CDR3: TGTGCCATCAGTTTATCCGGAATAGGGCAGTTCTTC. Protein sequence: CAISLSGIGQFF. The chain recombines TRBV12-3 or TRBV12-4 with TRBJ2-1, with D unresolved. There are 12 residues in the CDR3.

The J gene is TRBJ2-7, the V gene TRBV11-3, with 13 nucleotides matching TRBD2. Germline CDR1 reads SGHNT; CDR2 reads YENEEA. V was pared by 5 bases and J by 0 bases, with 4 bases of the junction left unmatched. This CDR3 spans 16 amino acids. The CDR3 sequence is CASSDWTSGSSYEQYF. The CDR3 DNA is TGTGCCAGCAGCGATTGGACTAGCGGGAGCTCCTACGAGCAGTACTTC.